This T cell receptor (beta chain) emerged from a study of shared clonotypes between healthy human individuals. Measured with immunoSEQ multiplex PCR; TCRdb has only the in-frame clones, and not every one. The table lists about 2,200,000 clones, just over 90% of them singletons. The V end lost 2 bases, the J end lost 9 bases, and 8 bases lay between the germline ends. Germline CDR1 reads MDHEN; CDR2 reads SYDVKM. The CDR3 is 12 amino acids. Selected positively for CCR7 and CD45RO-negative, naive CD8 cells excluded terminally differentiated effector memory CD45RA+ cells. The sequencing sample was made of naive CD8+ T cells from PBMCs. The receptor comes from a man aged 18 to 29 in good health. Some clones in this sample may be carry-over from other donors' samples. The V and J genes are TRBV28 and TRBJ2-1; D remains ambiguous. DNA for the CDR3: TGTGCCAGCAGTTTAGGTTTGGGTGAGCAGTTCTTC. Translating gives CASSLGLGEQFF.